This TCR beta chain is drawn from a study of blood T cell repertoires in COVID-19. Whole-study context: COVID-19 samples, acute and convalescent, were from the United States, Italy and Spain. T cells, B-cell-depleted T cells, or PBMCs supplied cDNA or gDNA.

Authors' analysis steps: Reference gene primer amplification yielded estimated nucleated cell counts. The assay was immunoSEQ multiplex PCR, and TCRdb's table has in-frame clones only and misses some. V and J calls and clone size are given by that table; D and trimming were obtained from the DNA. The table has over 100,000 clones, roughly three quarters seen once. CDR3 length: 13 amino acids. V lost 5 bases, J lost 14 bases, and 11 bases stayed unmatched. Material: peripheral blood. The chain employs TRBV12-3 or TRBV12-4 and TRBJ1-1, with 10 bases identical to TRBD1. This clonotype was obtained from a woman in her 70s with acute or convalescent COVID-19. DNA of the CDR3: TGTGCCAGCAGTGGACAGGGGGGCCTAGTTGAGTTCTTT. Protein product: CASSGQGGLVEFF.